Ten or more counts support the clone carrying this TCR beta chain. Its matching antigen is unknown. This entry is derived from a study of T cells in Graves' hyperthyroidism and ophthalmopathy. Whole-study results and caveats: Separation of ophthalmopathy from stable hyperthyroidism was achieved by a 13 V-J model.

From RNA transcripts, TCR beta CDR3 regions were amplified. Researchers ran a first-round RT-PCR on the TCR CDR3 using the HTBI primer set. In TCRdb, the multiplex PCR reads were re-called with MiXCR into one record per CDR3 protein. The sample lists roughly 500,000 distinct CDR3 sequences, roughly a quarter occurring once. Germline loops: CDR1 LNHDA, CDR2 SQIVND (reference sequence). The CDR3 has 16 amino acids. Trimming cost V 7 bases and J 0 bases, with 16 bases left between them. The receptor was isolated from a woman aged 30 to 39 with Graves' ophthalmopathy. The chain carries TRBV19 and TRBJ1-5; D is unresolved. The sequenced material came from blood. This chain's CDR3 is CASKVAASYSNQPQHF. In DNA form, the CDR3 reads TGTGCCAGTAAGGTGGCAGCTTCCTATAGCAATCAGCCCCAGCATTTT.